This T cell receptor beta chain is from a study of T-cell reconstitution after alpha-beta-depleted transplantation in children. This clonotype was counted between two and nine times. Researchers prepared the TCRbeta library using unique molecular identifiers, the study reports. Each CDR3 protein gets one entry after TCRdb re-called the PCR reads with MiXCR. The sample lists 380,000 or so distinct CDR3 sequences; roughly 14% were seen once. The material was PBMCs, obtained from the stem cell graft. The sequence derives from a human donor who donated a stem cell graft to a child with Fanconi anemia.

The CDR3 sequence is CASSFRGAHYDQPQHF. The CDR3 bases are TGTGCCAGCAGCTTCCGCGGGGCACATTATGATCAGCCCCAGCATTTT. The chain employs TRBV7-2 and TRBJ1-5; TRBD1 is a possible D gene (5 bases). Germline V gene lookup returns CDR1 SGHTA and CDR2 FQGNSA. Trimming stripped 3 bases from V and 5 bases from J, with 17 bases between. The CDR3 covers 16 residues.